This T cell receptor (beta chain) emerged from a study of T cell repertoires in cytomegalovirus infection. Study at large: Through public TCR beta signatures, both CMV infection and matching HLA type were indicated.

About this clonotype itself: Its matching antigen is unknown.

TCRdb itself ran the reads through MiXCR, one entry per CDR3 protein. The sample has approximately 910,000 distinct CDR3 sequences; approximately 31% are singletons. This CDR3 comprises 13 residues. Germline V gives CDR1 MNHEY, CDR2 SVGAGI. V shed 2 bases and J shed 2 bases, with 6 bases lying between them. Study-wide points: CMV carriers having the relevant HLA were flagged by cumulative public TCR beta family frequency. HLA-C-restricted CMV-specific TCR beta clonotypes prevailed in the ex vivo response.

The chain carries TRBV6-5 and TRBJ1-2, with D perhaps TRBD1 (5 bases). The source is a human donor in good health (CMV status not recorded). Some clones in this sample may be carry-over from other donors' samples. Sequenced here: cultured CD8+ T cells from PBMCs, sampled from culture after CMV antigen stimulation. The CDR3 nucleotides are TGTGCCAGCAGTTACGAGGGGAACTATGGCTACACCTTC. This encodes CASSYEGNYGYTF.